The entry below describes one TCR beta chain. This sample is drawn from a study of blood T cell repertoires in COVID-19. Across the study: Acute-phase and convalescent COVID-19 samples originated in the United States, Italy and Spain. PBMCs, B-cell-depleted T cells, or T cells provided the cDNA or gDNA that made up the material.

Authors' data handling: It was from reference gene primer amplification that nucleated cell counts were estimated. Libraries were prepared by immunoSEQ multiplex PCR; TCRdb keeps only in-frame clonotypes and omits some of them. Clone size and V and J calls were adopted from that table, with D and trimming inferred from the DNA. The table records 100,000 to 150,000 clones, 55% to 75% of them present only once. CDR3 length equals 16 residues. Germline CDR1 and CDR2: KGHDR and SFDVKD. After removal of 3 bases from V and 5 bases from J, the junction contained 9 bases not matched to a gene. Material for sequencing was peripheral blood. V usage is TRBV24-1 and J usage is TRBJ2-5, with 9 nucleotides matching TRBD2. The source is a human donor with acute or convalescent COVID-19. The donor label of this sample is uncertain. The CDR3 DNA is TGTGCCACCAGTGATGGACTAGCGCGGCTTCAGGAGACCCAGTACTTC. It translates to CATSDGLARLQETQYF.